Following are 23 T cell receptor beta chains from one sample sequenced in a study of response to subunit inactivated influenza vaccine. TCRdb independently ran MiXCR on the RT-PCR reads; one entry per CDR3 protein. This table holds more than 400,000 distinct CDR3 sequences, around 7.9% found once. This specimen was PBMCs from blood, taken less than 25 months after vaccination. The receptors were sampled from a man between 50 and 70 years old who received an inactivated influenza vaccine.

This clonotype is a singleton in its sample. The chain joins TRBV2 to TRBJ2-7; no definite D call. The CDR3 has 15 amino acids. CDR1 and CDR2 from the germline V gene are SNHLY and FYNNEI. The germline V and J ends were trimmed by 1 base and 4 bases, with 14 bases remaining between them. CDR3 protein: CASSEVVGPPYEQYF. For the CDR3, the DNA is TGTGCCAGCAGTGAAGTGGTAGGACCACCTTACGAGCAGTACTTC.

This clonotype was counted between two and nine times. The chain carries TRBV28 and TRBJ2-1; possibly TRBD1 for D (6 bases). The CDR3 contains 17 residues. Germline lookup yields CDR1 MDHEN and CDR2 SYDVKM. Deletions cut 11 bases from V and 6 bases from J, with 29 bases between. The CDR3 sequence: CAPKENRVTSVVNEQFF. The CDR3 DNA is TGTGCCCCAAAAGAAAACAGGGTTACGTCCGTCGTCAATGAGCAGTTCTTC.

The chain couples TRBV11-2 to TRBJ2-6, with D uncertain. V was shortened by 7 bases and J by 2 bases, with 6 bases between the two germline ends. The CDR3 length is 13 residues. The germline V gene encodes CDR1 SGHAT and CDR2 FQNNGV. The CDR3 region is CASKVAGANVLTF. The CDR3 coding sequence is TGTGCCAGCAAGGTTGCTGGGGCCAACGTCCTGACTTTC. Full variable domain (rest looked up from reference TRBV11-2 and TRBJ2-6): EAGVAQSPRYKIIEKRQSVAFWCNPISGHATLYWYQQILGQGPKLLIQFQNNGVVDDSQLPKDRFSAERLKGVDSTLKIQPAKLEDSAVYLCASKVAGANVLTFGAGSRLTVL.

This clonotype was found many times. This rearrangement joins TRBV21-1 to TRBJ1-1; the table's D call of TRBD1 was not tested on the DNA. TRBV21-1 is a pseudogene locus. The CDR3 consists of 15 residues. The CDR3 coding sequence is TGTGCCAGCAGCAAAGAGGACCGGGAGAACACTGAAGCTTTCTTT. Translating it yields CASSKEDRENTEAFF.

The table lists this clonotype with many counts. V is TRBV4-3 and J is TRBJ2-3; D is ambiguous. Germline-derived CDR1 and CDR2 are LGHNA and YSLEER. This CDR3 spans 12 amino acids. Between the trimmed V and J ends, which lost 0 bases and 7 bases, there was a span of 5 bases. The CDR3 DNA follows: TGCGCCAGCAGCCAAGATAAAAATACGCAGTATTTT. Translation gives CASSQDKNTQYF.

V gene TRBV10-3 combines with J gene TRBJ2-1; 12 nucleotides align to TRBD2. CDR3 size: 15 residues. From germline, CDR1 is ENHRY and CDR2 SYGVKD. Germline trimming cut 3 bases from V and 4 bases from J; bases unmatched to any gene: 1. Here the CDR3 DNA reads TGTGCCATCAGTGAAGGGACTAGCGGGTACAATGAGCAGTTCTTC. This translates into CAISEGTSGYNEQFF.

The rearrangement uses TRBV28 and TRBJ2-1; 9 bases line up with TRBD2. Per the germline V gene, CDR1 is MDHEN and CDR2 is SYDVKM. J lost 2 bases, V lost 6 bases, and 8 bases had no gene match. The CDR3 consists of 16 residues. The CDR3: CASRIAGTSPYNEQFF. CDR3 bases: TGTGCCAGCAGGATCGCCGGGACTAGCCCCTACAATGAGCAGTTCTTC. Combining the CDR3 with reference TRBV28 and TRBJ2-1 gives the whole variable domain DVKVTQSSRYLVKRTGEKVFLECVQDMDHENMFWYRQDPGLGLRLIYFSYDVKMKEKGDIPEGYSVSREKKERFSLILESASTNQTSMYLCASRIAGTSPYNEQFFGPGTRLTVL.

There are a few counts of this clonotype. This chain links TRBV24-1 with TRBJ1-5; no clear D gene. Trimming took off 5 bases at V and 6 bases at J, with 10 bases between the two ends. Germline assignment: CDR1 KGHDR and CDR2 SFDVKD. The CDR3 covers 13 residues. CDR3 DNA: TGTGCCACCAGTGGACCCGAGGGTCAGCCCCAGCATTTT. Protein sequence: CATSGPEGQPQHF.

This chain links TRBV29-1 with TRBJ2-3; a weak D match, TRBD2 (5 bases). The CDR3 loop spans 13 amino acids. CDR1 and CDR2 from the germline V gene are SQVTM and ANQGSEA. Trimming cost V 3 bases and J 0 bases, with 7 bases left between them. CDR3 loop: CSVDRESTDTQYF. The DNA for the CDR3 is TGCAGCGTTGACCGGGAAAGCACAGATACGCAGTATTTT.

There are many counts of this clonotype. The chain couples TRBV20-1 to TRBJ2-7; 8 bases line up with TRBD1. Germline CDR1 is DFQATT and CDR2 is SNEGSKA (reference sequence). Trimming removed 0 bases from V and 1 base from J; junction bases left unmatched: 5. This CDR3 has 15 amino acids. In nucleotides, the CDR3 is TGCAGTGCTAGAGATGTGGGGACAGGTTCCTACGAGCAGTACTTC. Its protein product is CSARDVGTGSYEQYF.

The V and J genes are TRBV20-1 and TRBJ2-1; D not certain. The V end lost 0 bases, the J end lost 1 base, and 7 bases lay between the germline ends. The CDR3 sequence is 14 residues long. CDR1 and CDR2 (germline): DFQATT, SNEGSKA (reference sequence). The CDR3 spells CSARDKGSYNEQFF. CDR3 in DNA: TGCAGTGCTAGAGATAAGGGTTCCTACAATGAGCAGTTCTTC.

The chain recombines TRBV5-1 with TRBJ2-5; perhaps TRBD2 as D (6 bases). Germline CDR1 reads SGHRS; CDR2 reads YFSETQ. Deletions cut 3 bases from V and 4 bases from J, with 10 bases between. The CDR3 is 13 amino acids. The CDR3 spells CASSSHSGETQYF. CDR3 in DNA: TGCGCCAGCAGCTCTCATAGCGGAGAGACCCAGTACTTC.

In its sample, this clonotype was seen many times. CDR3 in DNA: TGTGCCAGCAGTTACAGCATAGGGGGCTTACGGAATGAGCAGTTCTTC. Translation: CASSYSIGGLRNEQFF. This chain uses TRBV6-2 or TRBV6-3 with TRBJ2-1, with 7 bases fitting TRBD1. CDR1 is MNHEY, CDR2 SVGEGT, per germline. The V and J ends lost 2 bases and 7 bases, in that order; junction bases with no gene match: 11. The CDR3 consists of 16 residues.

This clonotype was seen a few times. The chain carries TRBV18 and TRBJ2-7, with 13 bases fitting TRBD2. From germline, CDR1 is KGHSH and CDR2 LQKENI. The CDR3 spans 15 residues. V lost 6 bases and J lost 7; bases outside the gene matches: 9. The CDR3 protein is CASSRGLAGVGEQYF. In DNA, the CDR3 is TGTGCCAGCTCCCGAGGACTAGCGGGAGTGGGTGAGCAGTACTTC.

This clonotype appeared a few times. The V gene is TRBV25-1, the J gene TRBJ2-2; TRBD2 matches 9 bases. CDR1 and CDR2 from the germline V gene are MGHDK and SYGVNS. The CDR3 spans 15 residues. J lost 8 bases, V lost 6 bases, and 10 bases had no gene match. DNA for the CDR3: TGTGCCAGCAGGCCAGCGGGGGGCGCGGTAGGGGAGCTGTTTTTT. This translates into CASRPAGGAVGELFF. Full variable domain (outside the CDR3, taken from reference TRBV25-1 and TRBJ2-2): EADIYQTPRYLVIGTGKKITLECSQTMGHDKMYWYQQDPGMELHLIHYSYGVNSTEKGDLSSESTVSRIRTEHFPLTLESARPSHTSQYLCASRPAGGAVGELFFGEGSRLTVL.

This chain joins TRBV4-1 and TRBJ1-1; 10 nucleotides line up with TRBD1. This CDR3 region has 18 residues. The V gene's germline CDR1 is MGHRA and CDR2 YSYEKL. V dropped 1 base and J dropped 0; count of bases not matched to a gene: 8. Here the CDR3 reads CASSQGQGARSLNTEAFF. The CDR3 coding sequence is TGCGCCAGCAGCCAAGGACAGGGGGCTAGATCGCTGAACACTGAAGCTTTCTTT.

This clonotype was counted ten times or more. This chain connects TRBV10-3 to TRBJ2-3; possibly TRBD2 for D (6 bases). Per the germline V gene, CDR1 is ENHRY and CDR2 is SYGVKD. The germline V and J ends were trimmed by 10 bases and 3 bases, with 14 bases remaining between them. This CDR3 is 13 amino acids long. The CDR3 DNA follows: TGTGCCACCTCTTCGGGGGATACAGATACGCAGTATTTT. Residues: CATSSGDTDTQYF.

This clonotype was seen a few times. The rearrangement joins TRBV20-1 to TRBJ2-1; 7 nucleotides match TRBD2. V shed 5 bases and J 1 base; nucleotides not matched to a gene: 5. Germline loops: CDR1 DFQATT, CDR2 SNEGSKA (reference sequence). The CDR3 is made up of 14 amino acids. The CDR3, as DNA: TGCAGTGCTCACGGGGAGGGATCCTACAATGAGCAGTTCTTC. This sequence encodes CSAHGEGSYNEQFF.

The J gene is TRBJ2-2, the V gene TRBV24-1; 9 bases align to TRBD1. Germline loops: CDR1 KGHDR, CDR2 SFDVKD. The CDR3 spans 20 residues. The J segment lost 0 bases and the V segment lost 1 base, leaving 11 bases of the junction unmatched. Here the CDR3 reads CATSDFRQGVAGANTGELFF. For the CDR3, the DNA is TGTGCCACCAGTGATTTCAGACAGGGGGTGGCGGGAGCGAACACCGGGGAGCTGTTTTTT.

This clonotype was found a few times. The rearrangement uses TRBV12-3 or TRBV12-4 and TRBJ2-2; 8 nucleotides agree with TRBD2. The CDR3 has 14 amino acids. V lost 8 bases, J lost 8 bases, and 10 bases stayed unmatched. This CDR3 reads CASLGGVGAGELFF. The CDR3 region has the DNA TGTGCCAGCCTCGGGGGGGTGGGGGCGGGGGAGCTGTTTTTT.

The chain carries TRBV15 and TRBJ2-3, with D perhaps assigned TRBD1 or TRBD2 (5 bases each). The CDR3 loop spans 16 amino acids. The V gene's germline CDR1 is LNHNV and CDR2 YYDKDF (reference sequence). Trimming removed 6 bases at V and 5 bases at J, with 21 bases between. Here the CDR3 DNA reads TGTGCCACCAGGACTACCCCCGGGACGGCGGGAGATACGCAGTATTTT. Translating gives CATRTTPGTAGDTQYF.

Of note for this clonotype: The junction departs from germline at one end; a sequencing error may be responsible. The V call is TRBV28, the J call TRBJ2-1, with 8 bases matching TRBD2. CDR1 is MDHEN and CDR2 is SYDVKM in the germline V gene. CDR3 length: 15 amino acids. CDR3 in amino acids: CACSLVAGGPNEQFF. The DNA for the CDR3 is TGTGCCTGCAGTTTAGTGGCGGGAGGACCTAATGAGCAGTTCTTC.

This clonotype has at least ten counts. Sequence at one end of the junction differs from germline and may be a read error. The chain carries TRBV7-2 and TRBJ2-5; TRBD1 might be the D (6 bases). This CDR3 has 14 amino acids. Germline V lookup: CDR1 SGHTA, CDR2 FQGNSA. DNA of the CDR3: TGTGCCAGCAGTTTAGGTGGCAGGGGAGAGACCCAGTACTTC. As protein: CASSLGGRGETQYF.